The present entry profiles one T cell receptor beta chain with its context. The table came from immunoSEQ multiplex PCR; TCRdb's copy has only in-frame clones and leaves some out. The sample has around 200,000 clones, 80% to 90% seen once. The entry originates in a study of blood T cell repertoires in COVID-19. The CDR3 is 15 amino acids. CDR1 and CDR2 from the germline V gene are MGHRA and YSYEKL. Trimming at V came to 4 bases and at J to 6 bases, leaving 9 bases not matched to a gene. This TCR came from a man aged 60-69 years with acute or convalescent COVID-19. The source material was peripheral blood. The rearrangement links TRBV4-1 to TRBJ2-1; 7 bases align to TRBD2. CDR3 in amino acids: CASSPLGRGSNEQFF. CDR3 bases: TGCGCCAGCAGCCCCTTGGGGAGGGGTAGCAATGAGCAGTTCTTC.